The text below deals with one T cell receptor (beta chain). Its specificity is unknown. Germline V CDR1 and CDR2: SGHRS, YFSETQ. V gave up 4 bases and J gave up 3 bases; unmatched junction bases: 3. This CDR3 spans 14 amino acids. The data were obtained in a study of cytomegalovirus exposure and HLA in healthy donors. Findings of the study overall: According to the study, 160 or so TCR beta chains were cytomegalovirus-associated.

This table comes from immunoSEQ multiplex PCR, and its TCRdb copy is limited to in-frame clones, with some not included. The table has 150,000 to 250,000 clones, about 81% seen once. The clonotype comes from a woman aged 30 to 39 in good health and CMV-seronegative. Sequencing was carried out using PBMCs. V is TRBV5-1 and J is TRBJ2-7, with 11 positions matching TRBD1. The CDR3 DNA is TGCGCCAGCAGCACTGGGACAGGGGGCTACGAGCAGTACTTC. Its translation is CASSTGTGGYEQYF.